This entry is about one T cell receptor (beta chain). This sample stems from a study of blood T cells in healthy people across ages. About 9.9 milliliters of peripheral blood were drawn from each donor. The amount of total RNA extracted per sample was at least 5.5 micrograms. A second PCR, run for roughly 7 to 12 cycles, used a sample-barcoded 5' primer plus a J-beta primer mix. Each CDR3 protein is one row after TCRdb ran MiXCR on the 5' RACE reads. The sample includes approximately 850,000 distinct CDR3 sequences, roughly 64% seen only once; the top ten take 20% to 25%. Sequenced: blood. The receptor's source is a man aged 25-45 years in good health.

The CDR3 is CASRPKDRGAKNIQYF. The CDR3 DNA is TGTGCCAGCAGGCCGAAGGATAGAGGAGCCAAAAACATTCAGTACTTC. J is TRBJ2-4 and V is TRBV6-6; D not certain. This CDR3 region has 16 residues. V lost 6 bases and J lost 0, with 15 bases in between. Germline V gene data show CDR1 as MNHNY and CDR2 as SVGAGI (reference sequence).